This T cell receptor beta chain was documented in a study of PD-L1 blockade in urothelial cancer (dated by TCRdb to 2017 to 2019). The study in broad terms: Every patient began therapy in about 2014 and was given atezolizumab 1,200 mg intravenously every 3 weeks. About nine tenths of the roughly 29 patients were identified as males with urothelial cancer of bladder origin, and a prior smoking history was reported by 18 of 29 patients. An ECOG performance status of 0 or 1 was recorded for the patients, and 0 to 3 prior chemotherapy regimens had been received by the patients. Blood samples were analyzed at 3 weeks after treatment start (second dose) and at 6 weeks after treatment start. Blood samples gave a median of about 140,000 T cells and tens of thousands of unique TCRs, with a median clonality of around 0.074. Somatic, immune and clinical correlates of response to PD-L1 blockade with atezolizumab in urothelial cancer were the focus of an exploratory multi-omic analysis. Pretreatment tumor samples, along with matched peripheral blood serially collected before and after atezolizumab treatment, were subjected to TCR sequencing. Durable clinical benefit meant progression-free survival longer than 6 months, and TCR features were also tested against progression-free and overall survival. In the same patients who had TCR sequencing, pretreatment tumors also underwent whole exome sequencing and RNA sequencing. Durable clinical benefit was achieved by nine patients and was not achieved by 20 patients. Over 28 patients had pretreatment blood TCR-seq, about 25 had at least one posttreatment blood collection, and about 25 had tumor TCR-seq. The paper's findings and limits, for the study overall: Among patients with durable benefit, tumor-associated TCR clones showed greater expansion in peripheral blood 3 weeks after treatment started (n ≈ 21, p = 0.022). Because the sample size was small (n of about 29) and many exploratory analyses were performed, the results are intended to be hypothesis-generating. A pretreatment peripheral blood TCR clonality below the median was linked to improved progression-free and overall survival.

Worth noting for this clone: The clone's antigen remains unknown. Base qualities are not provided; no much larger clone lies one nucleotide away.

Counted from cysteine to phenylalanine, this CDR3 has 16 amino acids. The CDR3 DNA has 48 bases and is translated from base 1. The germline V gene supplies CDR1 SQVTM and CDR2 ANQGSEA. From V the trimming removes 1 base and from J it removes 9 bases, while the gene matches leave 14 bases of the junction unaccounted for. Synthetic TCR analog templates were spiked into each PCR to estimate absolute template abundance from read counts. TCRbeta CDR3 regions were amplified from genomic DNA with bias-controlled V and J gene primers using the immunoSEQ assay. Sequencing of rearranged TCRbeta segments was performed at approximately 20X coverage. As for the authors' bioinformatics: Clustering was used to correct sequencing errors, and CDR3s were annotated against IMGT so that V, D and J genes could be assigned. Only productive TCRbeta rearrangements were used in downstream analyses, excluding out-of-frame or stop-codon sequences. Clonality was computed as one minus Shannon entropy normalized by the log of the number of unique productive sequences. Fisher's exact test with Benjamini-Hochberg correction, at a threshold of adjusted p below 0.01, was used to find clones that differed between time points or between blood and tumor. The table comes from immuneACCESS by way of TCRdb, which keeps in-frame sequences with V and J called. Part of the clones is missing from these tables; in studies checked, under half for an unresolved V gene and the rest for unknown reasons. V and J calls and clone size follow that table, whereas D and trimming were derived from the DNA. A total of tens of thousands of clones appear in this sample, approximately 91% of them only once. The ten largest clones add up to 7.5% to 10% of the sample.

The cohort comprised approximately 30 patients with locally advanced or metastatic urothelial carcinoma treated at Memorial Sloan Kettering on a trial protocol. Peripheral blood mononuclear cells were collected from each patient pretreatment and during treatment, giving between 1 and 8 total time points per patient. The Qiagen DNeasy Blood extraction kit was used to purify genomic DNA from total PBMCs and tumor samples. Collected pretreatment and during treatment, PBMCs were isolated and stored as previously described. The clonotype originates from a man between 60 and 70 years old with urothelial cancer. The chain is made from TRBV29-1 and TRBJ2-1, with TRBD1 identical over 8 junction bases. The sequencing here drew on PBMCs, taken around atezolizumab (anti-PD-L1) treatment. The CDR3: CSVEAGTGPATSEQFF. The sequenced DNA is TGCAGCGTTGAAGCGGGGACAGGACCGGCAACGAGTGAGCAGTTCTTC.